The 21 T cell receptor beta chains below all came from one sample that was sequenced in a study of Graves' ophthalmopathy and Graves' hyperthyroidism. TCR beta CDR3 regions were amplified from RNA transcripts. The first-round RT-PCR employed HTBI primers together with the Qiagen OneStep RT-PCR kit. A multiplex PCR was then performed as the second round. TCRdb reprocessed the multiplex PCR reads via MiXCR and lists one record per CDR3 protein. The data contain hundreds of thousands of distinct CDR3 sequences, 22% of them singletons. Source material: peripheral blood. Receptor source: a woman aged 18-29 years with stable Graves' hyperthyroidism. Some clones in this sample may be carry-over from other donors' samples.

The sample holds many counts of this clonotype. The genes are TRBV13 and TRBJ2-5, with D perhaps given as TRBD1 or TRBD2 (5 bases each). CDR1 is PRHDT and CDR2 is FYEKMQ in the germline V gene (reference sequence). The CDR3 consists of 16 residues. V lost 2 bases, J lost 5 bases, and 18 bases lay in between. CDR3 in amino acids: CASSLSRDGQSETQYF. DNA of the CDR3: TGTGCCAGCAGCTTATCAAGGGACGGCCAATCGGAGACCCAGTACTTC.

Many counts were recorded for this clonotype. CDR3 region: CASSFRGFTYEQYF. The DNA for the CDR3 is TGTGCCAGCAGTTTTCGGGGCTTTACCTACGAGCAGTACTTC. The V and J genes are TRBV28 and TRBJ2-7, with D perhaps being TRBD1 or TRBD2 (5 bases each). V was trimmed by 3 bases and J by 2 bases, leaving 11 bases between them. The CDR3 consists of 14 residues. Looked up from germline, CDR1 is MDHEN and CDR2 is SYDVKM.

This clonotype was seen many times. The chain has TRBV15 and TRBJ2-6; TRBD1 agrees at 8 bases. The CDR3 has 18 residues. CDR1 and CDR2 (germline): LNHNV, YYDKDF (reference sequence). Trimming removed 5 bases from V and 1 base from J; junction bases left unmatched: 10. The CDR3 loop is CATSPPTGATSGANVLTF. Written as DNA, the CDR3 is TGTGCCACCAGCCCTCCGACAGGGGCCACGTCTGGGGCCAACGTCCTGACTTTC. Supplemented by reference TRBV15 and TRBJ2-6, the full variable domain reads DAMVIQNPRYQVTQFGKPVTLSCSQTLNHNVMYWYQQKSSQAPKLLFHYYDKDFNNEADTPDNFQSRRPNTSFCFLDIRSPGLGDTAMYLCATSPPTGATSGANVLTFGAGSRLTVL.

The table lists this clonotype with many counts. The chain uses TRBV12-3 or TRBV12-4 and TRBJ2-7; 7 positions match TRBD1. Trimming cost V 4 bases and J 0 bases; bases outside gene matches: 6. This CDR3 has 15 residues. The CDR3: CASSSDRVVSYEQYF. The CDR3 coding sequence is TGTGCCAGCAGTTCCGACAGGGTTGTCTCCTACGAGCAGTACTTC.

The chain has TRBV24-1 and TRBJ2-5; possibly TRBD2 for D (6 bases). The length of the CDR3 is 14 residues. V gave up 3 bases and J gave up 5 bases, with 12 bases separating them. Per the germline V gene, CDR1 is KGHDR and CDR2 is SFDVKD. CDR3: CATSDHRRGETQYF. For the CDR3, the DNA is TGTGCCACCAGTGATCACCGACGGGGGGAGACCCAGTACTTC.

This clonotype occurred many times. V usage is TRBV28 and J usage is TRBJ2-7; D is undetermined. The V end lost 1 base, the J end lost 5 bases, and 15 bases lay between the germline ends. The CDR3 covers 15 residues. Germline V gene sequence: CDR1 MDHEN, CDR2 SYDVKM. Written as DNA, the CDR3 is TGTGCCAGCAGTTTATCCGAATCAGGCGCGGACGAGCAGTACTTC. Translating it yields CASSLSESGADEQYF.

This clonotype was counted many times. The V and J genes are TRBV7-9 and TRBJ1-1; tentative D call: TRBD1 (5 bases). V was pared by 1 base and J by 10 bases, with 19 bases between. CDR3 length: 15 amino acids. Germline V gene data show CDR1 as SEHNR and CDR2 as FQNEAQ (reference sequence). The CDR3 nucleotides read TGTGCCAGCAGCTTAGTGGGGGAGTGGACTCATGGAGCTTTCTTT. It is translated as CASSLVGEWTHGAFF.

The rearrangement uses TRBV14 and TRBJ2-7; D ambiguous. This CDR3 is built from 15 residues. The ends were cut back, 2 bases at V and 3 bases at J, with 14 bases in the middle. The germline CDR1 and CDR2 sequences are SGHDN and FVKESK. The CDR3: CASSQTWQPYYEQYF. Here the CDR3 DNA reads TGTGCCAGCAGCCAAACGTGGCAGCCGTACTACGAGCAGTACTTC.

V gene TRBV20-1 combines with J gene TRBJ1-2; D gene ambiguous. V was clipped by 3 bases and J by 3 bases, with 5 bases between them. This CDR3 is 11 amino acids long. The germline V gene encodes CDR1 DFQATT and CDR2 SNEGSKA (reference sequence). Here the CDR3 DNA reads TGCAGTGCTAGTGACTACTATGGCTACACCTTC. Translation gives CSASDYYGYTF.

The sample holds one count of this clonotype. This chain links TRBV11-1 with TRBJ2-2, with D uncertain. The germline V and J ends were trimmed by 1 base and 2 bases, with 11 bases remaining between them. Looked up from germline, CDR1 is SGHAT and CDR2 is FQDESV (reference sequence). CDR3 size: 16 residues. The CDR3 protein is CASSLGSQSNTGELFF. CDR3 DNA sequence: TGTGCCAGCAGCTTAGGCTCTCAGTCTAACACCGGGGAGCTGTTTTTT.

In this sample, this clonotype turned up many times. The rearrangement uses TRBV6-1 and TRBJ2-7; D not certain. This CDR3 spans 16 amino acids. The germline V and J ends were trimmed by 0 bases and 2 bases, with 14 bases remaining between them. The germline V gene has CDR1 MNHNS and CDR2 SASEGT. CDR3 sequence: CASSEAAGNPTYEQYF. CDR3 sequence (DNA): TGTGCCAGCAGTGAAGCAGCAGGAAATCCTACCTACGAGCAGTACTTC.

This clonotype was observed a handful of times. J is TRBJ1-1 and V is TRBV12-3 or TRBV12-4, with D maybe TRBD1 (6 bases). The V gene lost 2 bases and the J gene lost 0 bases, with 13 bases spanning the gap. This CDR3 contains 16 residues. The DNA for the CDR3 is TGTGCCAGCAGTTTACTCAGGGGCCACCTGAACACTGAAGCTTTCTTT. Its protein product is CASSLLRGHLNTEAFF.

At least ten counts were recorded for this clonotype. The V and J genes are TRBV12-3 or TRBV12-4 and TRBJ2-5; D possibly matches TRBD1 or TRBD2 (6 bases each). V gave up 3 bases and J gave up 11 bases, with 10 bases separating them. This CDR3 spans 11 amino acids. The CDR3 DNA follows: TGTGCCAGCAGTTTGCGGGACACTCAGTACTTC. This gives the protein CASSLRDTQYF.

V is TRBV10-3 and J is TRBJ2-5; 13 nucleotides align to TRBD2. J gave up 3 bases and V 2 bases, and 3 bases lay outside the gene matches. Germline V gene data show CDR1 as ENHRY and CDR2 as SYGVKD. There are 16 residues in the CDR3. This CDR3 reads CAISEPGLAGEETQYF. In DNA form, the CDR3 reads TGTGCCATCAGTGAGCCCGGACTAGCGGGGGAAGAGACCCAGTACTTC.

This clonotype was recorded many times. The chain links TRBV28 to TRBJ1-1; D may be TRBD1 (5 bases). The CDR3 runs 15 residues. The germline V gene encodes CDR1 MDHEN and CDR2 SYDVKM. The V end was cut by 3 bases, the J end by 6 bases, with 17 bases between. For the CDR3, the DNA is TGTGCCAGCAGTTTGGGAGGGCGCAGGGATGCTGAAGCTTTCTTT. Protein sequence: CASSLGGRRDAEAFF.

V gene TRBV7-3 combines with J gene TRBJ2-5; the match to TRBD2 covers 12 bases. Germline V CDR1 and CDR2: SGHTA, FQGTGA. CDR3 size: 17 residues. The trim removed 6 bases at V and 2 bases at J, leaving 10 bases unmatched. The CDR3 loop reads CASRLTTSGSSQETQYF. The CDR3 DNA reads TGTGCCAGCAGACTAACGACTAGCGGGAGTTCACAAGAGACCCAGTACTTC. The full variable domain, rest sourced from reference TRBV7-3 and TRBJ2-5, is GAGVSQTPSNKVTEKGKYVELRCDPISGHTALYWYRQSLGQGPEFLIYFQGTGAADDSGLPNDRFFAVRPEGSVSTLKIQRTERGDSAVYLCASRLTTSGSSQETQYFGPGTRLLVL.

In its sample, this clonotype was seen once. The J gene is TRBJ2-7, the V gene TRBV10-3; a weak D match, TRBD2 (5 bases). Trimming removed 1 base at V and 0 bases at J, with 16 bases between. The CDR3 spans 17 residues. CDR1 is ENHRY and CDR2 is SYGVKD in the germline V gene. The CDR3, as DNA: TGTGCCATCAGTGAGTATGGAGGCGGGTTGGACTCCTACGAGCAGTACTTC. Residues: CAISEYGGGLDSYEQYF.

Ten or more counts support this clonotype. The chain is built from TRBV12-5 and TRBJ1-2; D is undetermined. Germline assignment: CDR1 LGHNT and CDR2 FRNRAP. CDR3 length: 10 amino acids. Trimming took off 1 base at V and 9 bases at J, with 3 bases between the two ends. The CDR3 bases are TGTGCTAGTGGTTTGGACAGCTACACCTTC. It specifies CASGLDSYTF. Using reference TRBV12-5 and TRBJ1-2 for the parts outside the CDR3, the full variable domain is DARVTQTPRHKVTEMGQEVTMRCQPILGHNTVFWYRQTMMQGLELLAYFRNRAPLDDSGMPKDRFSAEMPDATLATLKIQPSEPRDSAVYFCASGLDSYTFGSGTRLTVV.

This clonotype showed up many times. J is TRBJ2-5 and V is TRBV2; D unresolved. This CDR3 is built from 16 residues. Germline CDR1 is SNHLY and CDR2 is FYNNEI. V was trimmed by 4 bases and J by 4 bases, leaving 19 bases between them. This CDR3 is CASSVSRGVVGETQYF. The CDR3 region has the DNA TGTGCCAGCAGTGTATCGCGAGGTGTTGTCGGAGAGACCCAGTACTTC.

This clonotype has a handful of counts. The genes are TRBV6-5 and TRBJ2-5; D is uncertain. Germline CDR1 MNHEY, CDR2 SVGAGI. V dropped 2 bases and J dropped 5 bases, with 15 bases sitting between them. CDR3 length equals 15 residues. The CDR3: CASSYVVVAEETQYF. CDR3 sequence (DNA): TGTGCCAGCAGTTACGTGGTTGTGGCGGAGGAGACCCAGTACTTC.

The chain combines TRBV6-1 with TRBJ1-5, with D perhaps TRBD1 (5 bases). V was shortened by 2 bases and J by 6 bases, with 11 bases between the two germline ends. The V gene's germline CDR1 is MNHNS and CDR2 SASEGT. This CDR3 is built from 14 residues. CDR3 DNA sequence: TGTGCCAGCAGTGAATCGGGGGAAACTCAGCCCCAGCATTTT. Translating gives CASSESGETQPQHF.